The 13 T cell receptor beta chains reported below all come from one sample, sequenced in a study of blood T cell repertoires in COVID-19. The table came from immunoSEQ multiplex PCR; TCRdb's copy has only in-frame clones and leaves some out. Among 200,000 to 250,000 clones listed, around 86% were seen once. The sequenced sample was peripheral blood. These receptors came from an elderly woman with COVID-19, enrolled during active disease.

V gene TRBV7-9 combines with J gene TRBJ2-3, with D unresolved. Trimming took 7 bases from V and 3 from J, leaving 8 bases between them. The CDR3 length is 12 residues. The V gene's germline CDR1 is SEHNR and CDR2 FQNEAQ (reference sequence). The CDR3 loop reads CASTPLTDTQYF. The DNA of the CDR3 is TGTGCCAGCACCCCCTTAACAGATACGCAGTATTTT.

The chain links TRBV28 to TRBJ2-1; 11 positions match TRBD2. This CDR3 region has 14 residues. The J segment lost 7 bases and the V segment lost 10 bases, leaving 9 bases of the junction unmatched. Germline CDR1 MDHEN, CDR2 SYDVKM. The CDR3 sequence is CATKTSGSWNEQFF. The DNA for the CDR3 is TGTGCCACCAAAACTAGCGGGAGTTGGAATGAGCAGTTCTTC. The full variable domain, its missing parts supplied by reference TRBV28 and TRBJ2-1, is DVKVTQSSRYLVKRTGEKVFLECVQDMDHENMFWYRQDPGLGLRLIYFSYDVKMKEKGDIPEGYSVSREKKERFSLILESASTNQTSMYLCATKTSGSWNEQFFGPGTRLTVL.

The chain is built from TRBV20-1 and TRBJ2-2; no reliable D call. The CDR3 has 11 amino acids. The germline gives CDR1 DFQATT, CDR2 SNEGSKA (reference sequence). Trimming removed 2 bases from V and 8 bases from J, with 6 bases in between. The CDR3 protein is CSARIQGELFF. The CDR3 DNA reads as TGCAGTGCTAGAATCCAGGGGGAGCTGTTTTTT.

CDR3 sequence reads: CASSADSNYYEQYF. Here the CDR3 DNA reads TGTGCCAGCAGTGCCGACAGTAACTACTACGAGCAGTACTTC. This chain links TRBV27 with TRBJ2-7, with a possible D match to TRBD1 (5 bases). This CDR3 region has 14 residues. Trimming removed 5 bases from V and 3 bases from J, with 14 bases in between. Germline V CDR1 and CDR2: MNHEY, SMNVEV (reference sequence).

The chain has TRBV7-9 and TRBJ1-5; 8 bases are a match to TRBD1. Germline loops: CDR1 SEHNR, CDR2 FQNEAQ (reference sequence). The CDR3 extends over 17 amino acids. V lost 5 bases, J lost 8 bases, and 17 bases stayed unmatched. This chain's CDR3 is CASSAFSATGAEEPQHF. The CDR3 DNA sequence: TGTGCCAGCAGCGCATTTAGCGCGACAGGGGCGGAGGAGCCCCAGCATTTT.

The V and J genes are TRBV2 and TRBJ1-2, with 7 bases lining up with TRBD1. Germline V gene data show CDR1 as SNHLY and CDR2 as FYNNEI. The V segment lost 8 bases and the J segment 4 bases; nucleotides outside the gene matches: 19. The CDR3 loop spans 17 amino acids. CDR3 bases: TGTGCCAGCGCAGGGGGACAGCGCATCATTGGGGGCTATGGCTACACCTTC. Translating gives CASAGGQRIIGGYGYTF.

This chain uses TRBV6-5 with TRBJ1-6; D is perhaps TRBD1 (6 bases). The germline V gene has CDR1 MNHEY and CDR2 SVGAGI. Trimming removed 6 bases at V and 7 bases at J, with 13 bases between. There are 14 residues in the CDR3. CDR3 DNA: TGTGCCAGCAGAGGGTGGCAGGGGAATTCACCCCTCCACTTT. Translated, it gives CASRGWQGNSPLHF.

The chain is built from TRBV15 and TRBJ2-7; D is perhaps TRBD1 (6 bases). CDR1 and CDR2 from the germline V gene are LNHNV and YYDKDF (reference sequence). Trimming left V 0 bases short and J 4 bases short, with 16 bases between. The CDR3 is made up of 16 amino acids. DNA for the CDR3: TGTGCCACCAGCAGAGATAGGCGGCAGGGGATATACGAGCAGTACTTC. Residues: CATSRDRRQGIYEQYF.

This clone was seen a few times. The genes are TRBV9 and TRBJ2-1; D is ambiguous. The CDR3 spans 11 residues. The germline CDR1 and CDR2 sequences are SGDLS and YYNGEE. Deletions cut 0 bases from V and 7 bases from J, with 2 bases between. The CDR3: CASSVANEQFF. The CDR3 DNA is TGTGCCAGCAGCGTAGCAAATGAGCAGTTCTTC. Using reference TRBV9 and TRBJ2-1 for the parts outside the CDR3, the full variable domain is DSGVTQTPKHLITATGQRVTLRCSPRSGDLSVYWYQQSLDQGLQFLIQYYNGEERAKGNILERFSAQQFPDLHSELNLSSLELGDSALYFCASSVANEQFFGPGTRLTVL.

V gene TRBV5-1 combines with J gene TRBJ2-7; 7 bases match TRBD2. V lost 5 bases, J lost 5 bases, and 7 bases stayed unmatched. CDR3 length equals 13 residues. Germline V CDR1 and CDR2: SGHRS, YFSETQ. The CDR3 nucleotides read TGCGCCAGCAGGCCCACTAGCGTCCACGAGCAGTACTTC. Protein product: CASRPTSVHEQYF.

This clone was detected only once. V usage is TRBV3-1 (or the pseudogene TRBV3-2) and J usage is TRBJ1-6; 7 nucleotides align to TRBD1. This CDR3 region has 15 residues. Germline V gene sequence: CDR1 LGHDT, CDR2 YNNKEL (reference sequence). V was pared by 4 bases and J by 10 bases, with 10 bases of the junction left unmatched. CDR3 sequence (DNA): TGTGCCAGCAGCCCCAGCCAGACAGGGATATCACCCCTCCACTTT. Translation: CASSPSQTGISPLHF.

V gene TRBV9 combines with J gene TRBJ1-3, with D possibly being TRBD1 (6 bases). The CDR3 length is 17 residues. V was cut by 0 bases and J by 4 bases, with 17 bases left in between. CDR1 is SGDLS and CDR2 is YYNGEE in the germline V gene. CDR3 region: CASSVARATGIGNTIYF. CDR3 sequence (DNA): TGTGCCAGCAGCGTAGCTAGGGCGACAGGAATCGGAAACACCATATATTTT.

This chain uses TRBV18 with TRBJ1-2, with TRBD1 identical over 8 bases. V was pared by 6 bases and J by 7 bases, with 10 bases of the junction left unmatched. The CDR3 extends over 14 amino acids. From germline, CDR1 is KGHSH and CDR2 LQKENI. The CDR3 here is CASSRPGGLGGYTF. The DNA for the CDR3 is TGTGCCAGCTCGCGACCAGGGGGCCTGGGTGGCTACACCTTC.